This TCR beta chain emerged from a study of shared clonotypes between healthy human individuals. Genomic DNA of each subset was evenly split across several immunoSEQ plates. Here immunoSEQ multiplex PCR was the method, and the copy in TCRdb shows in-frame clones only, minus some. This sample yields nearly 1,000,000 clones, of which more than 75% are seen a single time; around 1.5% belongs to the top ten. Notes on this clone: The antigen remains unidentified. Other nucleotide sequences in the sample specify the same CDR3.

Donors were Caucasian adults residing in Nashville, Tennessee, USA. Findings of the study overall: Few donors limited the genetic and exposure-history diversity represented. Investigators expected sequencing depth to affect clonotype sharing among donors.

CDR1 and CDR2 (germline): KGHSH, LQKENI. The germline V and J ends were trimmed by 6 bases and 2 bases, with 10 bases remaining between them. The CDR3 spans 13 residues. This receptor was identified in a man younger than 35 in good health. The material sequenced was memory CD4+ T cells sorted from blood. Subset noted: CD45RA-negative fraction. V is TRBV18 and J is TRBJ2-5, with a tentative D call TRBD1 (6 bases). The CDR3 loop reads CASSPTGQETQYF. DNA of the CDR3: TGTGCCAGCTCGCCGACAGGTCAAGAGACCCAGTACTTC.